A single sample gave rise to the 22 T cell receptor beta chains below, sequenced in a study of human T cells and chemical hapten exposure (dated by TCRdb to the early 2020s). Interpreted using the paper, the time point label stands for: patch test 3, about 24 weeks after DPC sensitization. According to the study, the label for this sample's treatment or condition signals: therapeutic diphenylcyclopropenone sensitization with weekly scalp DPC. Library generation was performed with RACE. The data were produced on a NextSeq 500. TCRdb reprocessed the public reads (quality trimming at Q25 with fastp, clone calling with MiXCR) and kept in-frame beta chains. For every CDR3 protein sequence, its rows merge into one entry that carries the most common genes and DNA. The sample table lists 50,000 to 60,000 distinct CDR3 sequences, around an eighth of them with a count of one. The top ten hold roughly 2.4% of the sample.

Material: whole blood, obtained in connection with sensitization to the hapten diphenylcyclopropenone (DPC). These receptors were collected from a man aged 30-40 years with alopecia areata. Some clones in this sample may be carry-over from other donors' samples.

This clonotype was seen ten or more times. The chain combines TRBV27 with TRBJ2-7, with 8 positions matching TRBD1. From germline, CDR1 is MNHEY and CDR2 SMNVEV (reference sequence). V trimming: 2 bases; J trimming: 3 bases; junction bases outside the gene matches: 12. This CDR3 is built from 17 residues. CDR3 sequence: CASSLLDSTGADYEQYF. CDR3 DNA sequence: TGTGCCAGCAGTTTACTAGACTCGACAGGGGCGGACTACGAGCAGTACTTC.

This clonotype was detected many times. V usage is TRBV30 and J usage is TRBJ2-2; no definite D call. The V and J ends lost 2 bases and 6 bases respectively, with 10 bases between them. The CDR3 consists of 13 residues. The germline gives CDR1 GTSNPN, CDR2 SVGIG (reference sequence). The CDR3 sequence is CAWSPFSAGELFF. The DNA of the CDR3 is TGTGCCTGGAGTCCCTTCAGCGCCGGGGAGCTGTTTTTT.

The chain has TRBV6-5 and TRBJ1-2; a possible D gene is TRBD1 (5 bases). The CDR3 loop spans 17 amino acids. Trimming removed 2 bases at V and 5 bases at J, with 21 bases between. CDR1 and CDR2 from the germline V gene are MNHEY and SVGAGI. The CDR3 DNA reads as TGTGCCAGCAGTTACGGGCAGGGAACTTTCCAACGTTATGGCTACACCTTC. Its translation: CASSYGQGTFQRYGYTF.

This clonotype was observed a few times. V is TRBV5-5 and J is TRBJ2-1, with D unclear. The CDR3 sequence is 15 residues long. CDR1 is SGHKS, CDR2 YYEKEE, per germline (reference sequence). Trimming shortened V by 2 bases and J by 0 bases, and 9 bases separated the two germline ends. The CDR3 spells CASSLLLSSYNEQFF. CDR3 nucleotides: TGTGCCAGCAGCTTATTACTGAGCTCCTACAATGAGCAGTTCTTC.

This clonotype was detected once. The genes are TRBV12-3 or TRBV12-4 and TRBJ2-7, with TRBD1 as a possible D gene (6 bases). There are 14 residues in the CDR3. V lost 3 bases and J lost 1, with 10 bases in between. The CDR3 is CASSFGTYSYEQYV. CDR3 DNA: TGTGCCAGCAGTTTCGGGACATATTCCTACGAGCAGTACGTC.

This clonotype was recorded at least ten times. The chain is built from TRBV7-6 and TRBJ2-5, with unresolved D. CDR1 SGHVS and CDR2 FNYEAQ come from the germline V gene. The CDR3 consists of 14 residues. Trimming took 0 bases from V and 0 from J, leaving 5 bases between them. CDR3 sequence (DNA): TGTGCCAGCAGCTTAGCGCACAACCAAGAGACCCAGTACTTC. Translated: CASSLAHNQETQYF.

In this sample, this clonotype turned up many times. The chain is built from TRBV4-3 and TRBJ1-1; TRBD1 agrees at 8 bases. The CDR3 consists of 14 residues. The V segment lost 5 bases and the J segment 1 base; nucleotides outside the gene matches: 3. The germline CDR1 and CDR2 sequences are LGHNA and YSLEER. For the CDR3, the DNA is TGCGCCAGCAGCGGACAGGGCCAGAACACTGAAGCTTTCTTT. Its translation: CASSGQGQNTEAFF.

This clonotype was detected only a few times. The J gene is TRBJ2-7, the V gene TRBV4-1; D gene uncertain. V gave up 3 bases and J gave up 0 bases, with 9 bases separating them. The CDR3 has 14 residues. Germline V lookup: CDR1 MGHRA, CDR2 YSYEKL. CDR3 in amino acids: CASSHFRDSYEQYF. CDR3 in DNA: TGCGCCAGCAGCCACTTTAGGGACTCCTACGAGCAGTACTTC.

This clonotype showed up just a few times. CDR3 sequence: CASSLDSNYGYTF. DNA of the CDR3: TGTGCCAGCAGCTTGGACAGCAACTATGGCTACACCTTC. The chain recombines TRBV7-9 with TRBJ1-2, with D maybe TRBD1 (6 bases). The V gene's germline CDR1 is SEHNR and CDR2 FQNEAQ (reference sequence). V lost 3 bases and J 2 bases, leaving 7 bases between the germline ends. This CDR3 comprises 13 residues.

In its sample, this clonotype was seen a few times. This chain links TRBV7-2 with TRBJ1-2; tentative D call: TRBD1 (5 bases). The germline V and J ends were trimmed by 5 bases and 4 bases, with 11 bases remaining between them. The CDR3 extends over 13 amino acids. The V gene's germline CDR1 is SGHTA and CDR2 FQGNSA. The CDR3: CASSPQGSYGYTF. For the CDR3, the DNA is TGTGCCAGCAGCCCCCAGGGAAGCTATGGCTACACCTTC.

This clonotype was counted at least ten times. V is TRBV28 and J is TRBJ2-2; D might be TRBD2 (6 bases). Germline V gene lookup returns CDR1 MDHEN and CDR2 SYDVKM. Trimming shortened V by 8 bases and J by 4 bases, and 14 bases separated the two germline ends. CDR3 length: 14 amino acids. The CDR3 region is CASDGRGLTGELFF. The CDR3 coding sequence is TGTGCCAGCGACGGGCGGGGCCTCACCGGGGAGCTGTTTTTT. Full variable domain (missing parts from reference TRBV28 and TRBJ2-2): DVKVTQSSRYLVKRTGEKVFLECVQDMDHENMFWYRQDPGLGLRLIYFSYDVKMKEKGDIPEGYSVSREKKERFSLILESASTNQTSMYLCASDGRGLTGELFFGEGSRLTVL.

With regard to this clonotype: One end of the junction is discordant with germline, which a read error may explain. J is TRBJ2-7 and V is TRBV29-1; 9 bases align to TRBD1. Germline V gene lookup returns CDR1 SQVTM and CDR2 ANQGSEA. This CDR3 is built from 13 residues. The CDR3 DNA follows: TGCAGCATTGATGGACAGGGGACCCACGAGCAGTACTTC. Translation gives CSIDGQGTHEQYF.

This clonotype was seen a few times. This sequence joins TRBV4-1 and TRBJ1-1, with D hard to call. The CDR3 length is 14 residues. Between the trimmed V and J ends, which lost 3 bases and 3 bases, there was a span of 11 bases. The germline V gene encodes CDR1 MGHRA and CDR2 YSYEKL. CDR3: CASSQDLTYTEAFF. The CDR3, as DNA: TGCGCCAGCAGCCAGGACTTAACTTACACTGAAGCTTTCTTT.

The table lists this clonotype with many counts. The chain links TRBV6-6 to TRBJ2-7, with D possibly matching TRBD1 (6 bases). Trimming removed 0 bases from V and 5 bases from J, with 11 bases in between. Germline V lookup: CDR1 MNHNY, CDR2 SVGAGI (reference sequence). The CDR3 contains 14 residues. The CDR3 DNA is TGTGCCAGCAGTTACTCGGACAGCGGCCACGAGCAGTACTTC. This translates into CASSYSDSGHEQYF.

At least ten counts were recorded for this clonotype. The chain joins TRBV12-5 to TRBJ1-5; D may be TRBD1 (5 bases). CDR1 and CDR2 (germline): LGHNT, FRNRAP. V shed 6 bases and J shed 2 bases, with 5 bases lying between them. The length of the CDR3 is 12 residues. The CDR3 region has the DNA TGTGCTAGTGGACAGGGCAATCAGCCCCAGCATTTT. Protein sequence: CASGQGNQPQHF.

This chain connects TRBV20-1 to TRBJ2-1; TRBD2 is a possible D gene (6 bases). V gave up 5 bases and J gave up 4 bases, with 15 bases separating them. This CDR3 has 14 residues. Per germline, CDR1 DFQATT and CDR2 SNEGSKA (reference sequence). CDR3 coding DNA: TGCAGTGCTGCTGGTTATAGCGGATACAATGAGCAGTTCTTC. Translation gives CSAAGYSGYNEQFF.

CDR3 coding DNA: TGTGCCAGCAGTTATGCCGGGCGCTCCTACGAGCAGTACTTC. It codes for CASSYAGRSYEQYF. The chain links TRBV6-5 to TRBJ2-7; D unresolved. Germline CDR1 and CDR2: MNHEY and SVGAGI. Deletions cut 3 bases from V and 0 bases from J, with 9 bases between. The CDR3 totals 14 residues.

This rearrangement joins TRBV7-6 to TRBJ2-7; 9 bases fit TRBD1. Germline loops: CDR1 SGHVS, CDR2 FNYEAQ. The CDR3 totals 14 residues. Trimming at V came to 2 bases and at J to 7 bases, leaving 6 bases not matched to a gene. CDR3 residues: CASSLSQGAGEQYF. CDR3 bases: TGTGCCAGCAGCTTATCACAGGGGGCTGGAGAGCAGTACTTC.

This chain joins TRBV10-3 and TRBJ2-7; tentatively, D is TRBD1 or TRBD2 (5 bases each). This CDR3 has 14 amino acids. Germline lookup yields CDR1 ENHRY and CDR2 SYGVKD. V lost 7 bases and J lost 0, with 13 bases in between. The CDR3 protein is CAITRDPISYEQYF. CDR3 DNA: TGTGCCATCACCCGGGACCCTATCTCCTACGAGCAGTACTTC.

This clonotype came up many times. DNA of the CDR3: TGTGCCAGCAGCCCTCCGTACGGGGAGCTGTTTTTT. Translating gives CASSPPYGELFF. The V call is TRBV3-1, the J call TRBJ2-2; D is unresolved. CDR1 is LGHDT, CDR2 YNNKEL, per germline (reference sequence). The CDR3 runs to 12 residues. Trimming shortened V by 4 bases and J by 7 bases, and 7 bases separated the two germline ends.

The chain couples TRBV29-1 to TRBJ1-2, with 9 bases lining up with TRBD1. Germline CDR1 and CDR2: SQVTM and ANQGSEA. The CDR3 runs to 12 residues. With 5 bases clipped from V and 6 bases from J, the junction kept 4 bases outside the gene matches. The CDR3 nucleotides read TGCAGCGTTCCCTGGACAGGGGATGGCTACACCTTC. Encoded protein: CSVPWTGDGYTF. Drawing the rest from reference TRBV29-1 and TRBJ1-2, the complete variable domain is SAVISQKPSRDICQRGTSLTIQCQVDSQVTMMFWYRQQPGQSLTLIATANQGSEATYESGFVIDKFPISRPNLTFSTLTVSNMSPEDSSIYLCSVPWTGDGYTFGSGTRLTVV.

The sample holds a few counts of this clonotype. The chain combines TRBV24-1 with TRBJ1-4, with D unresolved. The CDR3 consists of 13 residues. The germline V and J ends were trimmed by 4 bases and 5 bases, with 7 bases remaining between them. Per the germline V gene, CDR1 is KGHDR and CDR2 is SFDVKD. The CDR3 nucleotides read TGTGCCACCAGTGACCCCACAAATGAAAAACTGTTTTTT. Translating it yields CATSDPTNEKLFF.